This T cell receptor (beta chain) was obtained from a study of blood T cell repertoires in COVID-19. In the original processing: Amplifying reference gene primers gave estimates of nucleated cell counts. The method was immunoSEQ multiplex PCR; TCRdb's version includes in-frame clones alone and lacks a portion of them. Clone size and the V and J calls come from that table; the DNA yielded D and trimming. This table has 250,000 to 300,000 clones, roughly 88% appearing once. Per germline, CDR1 SNHLY and CDR2 FYNNEI. The junction had 5 bases not matched to a gene; V was cut back by 7 bases and J by 1 base. The CDR3 is 16 residues long.

Sample: PBMCs or T cells enriched from blood (not recorded which). The sequence was obtained from a woman in her twenties or thirties who had recovered from COVID-19. The V gene is TRBV2, the J gene TRBJ2-5, with 14 bases matching TRBD2. The DNA of the CDR3 is TGTGCCAGCACCCGGGGGACTAGCGGGGGCCAAGAGACCCAGTACTTC. Protein: CASTRGTSGGQETQYF.